The 25 T cell receptor beta chains in this list originate from one sample, sequenced in a study of radiotherapy plus CTLA-4 blockade in lung cancer. Produced via immunoSEQ multiplex PCR; TCRdb's table is partial and in-frame only. The sample holds about 51,000 clones, around 75% seen once. Sequences were derived from peripheral blood, sampled from a patient treated with radiotherapy plus ipilimumab. These receptors were obtained from a human donor with non-small cell lung cancer who had a complete response to radiotherapy plus ipilimumab.

V gene TRBV5-6 combines with J gene TRBJ1-1; D possibly corresponds to TRBD1 (6 bases). V shed 2 bases and J shed 5 bases, with 16 bases lying between them. The CDR3 has 15 residues. CDR1 is SGHDT and CDR2 is YYEEEE in the germline V gene. CDR3 sequence: CASSLSGTSGTEAFF. The CDR3, as DNA: TGTGCCAGCAGCTTAAGCGGGACAAGCGGTACTGAAGCTTTCTTT.

This clone was detected once. The rearrangement uses TRBV5-4 and TRBJ1-2; no clear D gene. The germline CDR1 and CDR2 sequences are SGHNT and YYREEE (reference sequence). The CDR3 totals 15 residues. Trimming shortened V by 0 bases and J by 3 bases, and 12 bases separated the two germline ends. The CDR3 sequence is CASSLATGSYYGYTF. CDR3 nucleotide sequence: TGTGCCAGCAGCTTGGCTACGGGTTCTTACTATGGCTACACCTTC. The full variable domain, its missing parts supplied by reference TRBV5-4 and TRBJ1-2, is ETGVTQSPTHLIKTRGQQVTLRCSSQSGHNTVSWYQQALGQGPQFIFQYYREEENGRGNFPPRFSGLQFPNYSSELNVNALELDDSALYLCASSLATGSYYGYTFGSGTRLTVV.

The gene calls are TRBV5-1 and TRBJ1-4; TRBD1 matches 7 bases. The trim removed 4 bases at V and 5 bases at J, leaving 5 bases unmatched. This CDR3 comprises 14 residues. Germline CDR1 and CDR2: SGHRS and YFSETQ. CDR3 bases: TGCGCCAGCAGCGGGACAGATATAAATGAAAAACTGTTTTTT. Translation: CASSGTDINEKLFF.

The chain combines TRBV19 with TRBJ2-2, with a possible D match to TRBD2 (6 bases). V dropped 7 bases and J dropped 0 bases, with 9 bases sitting between them. The CDR3 runs to 14 residues. CDR1 and CDR2 (germline): LNHDA, SQIVND (reference sequence). This chain's CDR3 is CASTGVANTGELFF. The CDR3, as DNA: TGTGCCAGTACGGGGGTCGCGAACACCGGGGAGCTGTTTTTT.

This chain joins TRBV4-1 and TRBJ1-1; 10 bases are a match to TRBD1. This CDR3 is 18 amino acids long. With V trimmed by 5 bases and J by 6 bases, 18 bases remained unmatched. Germline assignment: CDR1 MGHRA and CDR2 YSYEKL. DNA for the CDR3: TGCGCCAGCAGCTCACACCGGGACAGGGGATTACGAGAACCTGAAGCTTTCTTT. This gives the protein CASSSHRDRGLREPEAFF.

J is TRBJ1-1 and V is TRBV19; 8 bases are shared with TRBD1. V gave up 7 bases and J gave up 1 base; unmatched junction bases: 5. Germline CDR1 LNHDA, CDR2 SQIVND (reference sequence). This CDR3 is 14 amino acids long. In nucleotides, the CDR3 is TGTGCCAGTACAAAGGGACAGGCGAACACTGAAGCTTTCTTT. Translation gives CASTKGQANTEAFF.

V and J are TRBV9 and TRBJ1-3; D is undetermined. V lost 0 bases and J 2 bases, leaving 9 bases between the germline ends. The V gene's germline CDR1 is SGDLS and CDR2 YYNGEE. The CDR3 loop spans 15 amino acids. This CDR3 reads CASSVDGQTGNTIYF. The CDR3 DNA reads TGTGCCAGCAGCGTAGATGGGCAGACTGGAAACACCATATATTTT.

The J gene is TRBJ1-2, the V gene TRBV18; perhaps TRBD1 as D (5 bases). The ends were cut back, 6 bases at V and 5 bases at J, with 22 bases in the middle. The CDR3 runs to 16 residues. Germline V gives CDR1 KGHSH, CDR2 LQKENI. CDR3 sequence (DNA): TGTGCCAGCTCCCCCGGGACGGGAGATTCGGGGTATGGCTACACCTTC. Its translation: CASSPGTGDSGYGYTF.

The V call is TRBV5-1, the J call TRBJ1-1; 11 bases match TRBD1. Germline V CDR1 and CDR2: SGHRS, YFSETQ. The CDR3 runs to 14 residues. V was clipped by 0 bases and J by 7 bases; unmatched bases: 2. The CDR3 DNA reads as TGCGCCAGCAGCTTGGTGGGACAGGGGGATGAAGCTTTCTTT. Protein: CASSLVGQGDEAFF. Complete variable domain (other parts from reference TRBV5-1 and TRBJ1-1): KAGVTQTPRYLIKTRGQQVTLSCSPISGHRSVSWYQQTPGQGLQFLFEYFSETQRNKGNFPGRFSGRQFSNSRSEMNVSTLELGDSALYLCASSLVGQGDEAFFGQGTRLTVV.

In regard to this clone: The sample contains more than one DNA sequence encoding this CDR3. This chain links TRBV2 with TRBJ1-2; TRBD1 matches at 8 bases. The CDR3 consists of 14 residues. Germline loops: CDR1 SNHLY, CDR2 FYNNEI. Trimming removed 6 bases from V and 2 bases from J; junction bases left unmatched: 5. The CDR3 sequence: CASRGTGGNYGYTF. In DNA, the CDR3 is TGTGCCAGCAGGGGAACAGGGGGAAACTATGGCTACACCTTC.

The chain recombines TRBV18 with TRBJ1-5; 9 nucleotides agree with TRBD1. Germline V gene data show CDR1 as KGHSH and CDR2 as LQKENI. The length of the CDR3 is 15 residues. Unmatched junction bases numbered 4, after V lost 5 bases and J lost 2 bases. CDR3 residues: CASSWGQGGNQPQHF. CDR3 nucleotides: TGTGCCAGCTCATGGGGACAGGGCGGCAATCAGCCCCAGCATTTT.

The chain couples TRBV5-4 to TRBJ2-5; 8 bases align to TRBD2. V was clipped by 1 base and J by 5 bases; unmatched bases: 4. Germline V gives CDR1 SGHNT, CDR2 YYREEE (reference sequence). The CDR3 extends over 14 amino acids. The CDR3 DNA reads as TGTGCCAGCAGCTTGCGGGAGGGCCGGGAGACCCAGTACTTC. Encoded protein: CASSLREGRETQYF.

The genes are TRBV11-2 and TRBJ2-2, with D possibly TRBD2 on 6 matching bases. The CDR3 is made up of 16 amino acids. V was shortened by 4 bases and J by 5 bases, with 17 bases between the two germline ends. CDR1 SGHAT and CDR2 FQNNGV come from the germline V gene. The CDR3 protein is CASSSLFGRRTGELFF. The CDR3 DNA reads as TGTGCCAGCAGCTCCCTGTTCGGGAGACGAACCGGGGAGCTGTTTTTT. The full variable domain, in which reference TRBV11-2 and TRBJ2-2 provide the parts outside the CDR3, is EAGVAQSPRYKIIEKRQSVAFWCNPISGHATLYWYQQILGQGPKLLIQFQNNGVVDDSQLPKDRFSAERLKGVDSTLKIQPAKLEDSAVYLCASSSLFGRRTGELFFGEGSRLTVL.

The V call is TRBV11-2, the J call TRBJ1-2, with TRBD1 as a possible D gene (6 bases). The germline V gene encodes CDR1 SGHAT and CDR2 FQNNGV. The CDR3 sequence is 13 residues long. V was cut by 1 base and J by 8 bases, with 11 bases left in between. The CDR3 reads CASSLAGARGYTF. CDR3 DNA: TGTGCCAGCAGCTTAGCAGGGGCTCGGGGCTACACCTTC.

The chain links TRBV5-1 to TRBJ2-2; 8 nucleotides match TRBD1. The CDR3 has 15 amino acids. Germline CDR1 reads SGHRS; CDR2 reads YFSETQ. The V segment lost 5 bases and the J segment 1 base; nucleotides outside the gene matches: 4. Here the CDR3 DNA reads TGCGCCAGCAGTTTCGGGACAGGGAACACCGGGGAGCTGTTTTTT. It codes for CASSFGTGNTGELFF.

The CDR3 region has the DNA TGTGCCTGGAGGAACTGGAACACCGGGGAGCTGTTTTTT. It specifies CAWRNWNTGELFF. The genes are TRBV30 and TRBJ2-2, with unresolved D. The CDR3 length is 13 residues. Trimming removed 3 bases at V and 1 base at J, with 6 bases between. Germline CDR1 reads GTSNPN; CDR2 reads SVGIG (reference sequence).

This chain links TRBV19 with TRBJ2-4; a weak D match, TRBD1 (6 bases). This CDR3 region has 14 residues. The germline V gene encodes CDR1 LNHDA and CDR2 SQIVND (reference sequence). The germline V and J ends were trimmed by 1 base and 8 bases, with 12 bases remaining between them. CDR3 residues: CASSIVAGVDIQYF. CDR3 in DNA: TGTGCCAGTAGTATAGTAGCAGGGGTGGACATTCAGTACTTC.

The CDR3 DNA reads TGTGCCAGCACTCACAGGGGGAAGGATGGCTACACCTTC. Translated: CASTHRGKDGYTF. The chain combines TRBV6-1 with TRBJ1-2; 8 nucleotides match TRBD1. With 7 bases clipped from V and 6 bases from J, the junction kept 7 bases outside the gene matches. The CDR3 spans 13 residues. Germline CDR1 reads MNHNS; CDR2 reads SASEGT.

The chain carries TRBV18 and TRBJ1-2; perhaps TRBD1 as D (5 bases). V gave up 3 bases and J gave up 1 base, with 6 bases separating them. Per the germline V gene, CDR1 is KGHSH and CDR2 is LQKENI. This CDR3 spans 13 amino acids. In DNA, the CDR3 is TGTGCCAGCTCACCCCAGGGTAACTATGGCTACACCTTC. Its protein is CASSPQGNYGYTF.

The gene calls are TRBV5-6 and TRBJ2-5, with 7 nucleotides matching TRBD2. The CDR3 is 13 residues long. V shed 4 bases, J shed 2 bases, and the junction held 2 bases outside the gene matches. CDR1 and CDR2 from the germline V gene are SGHDT and YYEEEE. The CDR3: CASSLRGQETQYF. The DNA of the CDR3 is TGTGCCAGCAGCCTGCGGGGGCAAGAGACCCAGTACTTC. The variable domain in full, with the rest retrieved from reference TRBV5-6 and TRBJ2-5, is DAGVTQSPTHLIKTRGQQVTLRCSPKSGHDTVSWYQQALGQGPQFIFQYYEEEERQRGNFPDRFSGHQFPNYSSELNVNALLLGDSALYLCASSLRGQETQYFGPGTRLLVL.

The genes are TRBV11-2 and TRBJ2-4; D not certain. CDR1 and CDR2 (germline): SGHAT, FQNNGV. The CDR3 consists of 14 residues. V lost 1 base and J lost 6, with 10 bases in between. The CDR3 sequence: CASSLGRSLNIQYF. In DNA form, the CDR3 reads TGTGCCAGCAGCTTAGGCAGGTCCCTAAACATTCAGTACTTC.

The chain is built from TRBV29-1 and TRBJ2-7; a possible D gene is TRBD2 (5 bases). The CDR3 contains 11 residues. The germline V gene encodes CDR1 SQVTM and CDR2 ANQGSEA. The germline V and J ends were trimmed by 4 bases and 1 base, with 5 bases remaining between them. The CDR3, as DNA: TGCAGCGTTGGGGAGTCCTACGAGCAGTACTTC. Its translation: CSVGESYEQYF.

The chain combines TRBV5-4 with TRBJ2-5, with D possibly TRBD1 on 6 matching bases. Trimming pared 2 bases from V and 1 base from J, leaving 9 bases between. The CDR3 has 14 residues. Looked up from germline, CDR1 is SGHNT and CDR2 is YYREEE (reference sequence). CDR3 amino acids: CASSFVGGQETQYF. The CDR3 DNA reads as TGTGCCAGCAGCTTTGTAGGGGGCCAAGAGACCCAGTACTTC.

The chain is built from TRBV30 and TRBJ1-2, with 12 bases aligning to TRBD1. After removal of 8 bases from V and 8 bases from J, the junction contained 9 bases not matched to a gene. Germline V CDR1 and CDR2: GTSNPN, SVGIG (reference sequence). The CDR3 is 13 residues long. CDR3 coding DNA: TGTGCCGGCTTGGGACAGGGGGCATCCGGCTACACCTTC. Its protein product is CAGLGQGASGYTF.

This clone was seen more than once but under ten times. This sequence joins TRBV30 and TRBJ2-2, with TRBD1 matching 7 bases. The CDR3 consists of 14 residues. The germline V gene has CDR1 GTSNPN and CDR2 SVGIG (reference sequence). The V and J ends lost 4 bases and 3 bases, in that order; junction bases with no gene match: 5. This CDR3 reads CAWTQGTDTGELFF. CDR3 DNA: TGTGCCTGGACACAGGGGACGGACACCGGGGAGCTGTTTTTT.